This is a list of T cell receptor beta chains from one sample in a study of blood T cell repertoires in COVID-19. Produced via immunoSEQ multiplex PCR; TCRdb's table is partial and in-frame only. This sample has approximately 120,000 clones, with 70% to 90% found just once. Material for sequencing was peripheral blood. Receptors originate from a man between 50 and 59 years old with acute or convalescent COVID-19. The CDR3 runs from the conserved cysteine through the conserved F or W. Fields, in order: D gene, J gene, V gene, clone size, CDR3 length, CDR3 DNA, CDR3 protein. The D gene is left open where the match is weak. Clone size is given for some rows only: seen once, a few or many times, or a class if the clone is expanded.

-	TRBJ1-6	TRBV30	-	14	TGTGCCTGGAGTGTGGGGGGGCAGAATTCACCCCTCCACTTT	CAWSVGGQNSPLHF
-	TRBJ1-5	TRBV19	-	14	TGTGCCAGTACCCAGGACAGACCAAATCAGCCCCAGCATTTT	CASTQDRPNQPQHF
TRBD2	TRBJ2-7	TRBV14	-	19	TGTGCCAGCAGGGCAAGCGGCGCCGGAGGAGCGGGGGGCTCCTACGAGCAGTACTTC	CASRASGAGGAGGSYEQYF
TRBD1	TRBJ1-2	TRBV18	-	15	TGTGCCAGCTCACCACCTTCAGGGGGTAACTATGGCTACACCTTC	CASSPPSGGNYGYTF
TRBD1	TRBJ1-6	TRBV9	-	14	TGTGCCAGCAGCCCGGGACAGACCAATTCACCCCTCCACTTT	CASSPGQTNSPLHF
-	TRBJ1-2	TRBV2	-	12	TGTGCCAGCAGTGAGGCAGTCTATGGCTACACCTTC	CASSEAVYGYTF
TRBD2	TRBJ2-1	TRBV5-6	-	15	TGTGCCAGCAGCTTGGTGACTAGCGGGAGCCATGAGCAGTTCTTC	CASSLVTSGSHEQFF
-	TRBJ1-5	TRBV27	-	14	TGTGCCAGCAGTTTATCGAGAGGGAATCAGCCCCAGCATTTT	CASSLSRGNQPQHF
TRBD1	TRBJ2-7	TRBV27	-	15	TGTGCCAGCAGTTCCTCTTACAGGGGTTCCTACGAGCAGTACTTC	CASSSSYRGSYEQYF
-	TRBJ2-7	TRBV18	-	12	TGTGCCAGCTCACCGGCCCCCTACGAGCAGTACTTC	CASSPAPYEQYF
TRBD2	TRBJ2-1	TRBV19	-	19	TGTGCCAGTAGTATGGTCCCGGCGGGAGCCGTATATCGAAACAATGAGCAGTTCTTC	CASSMVPAGAVYRNNEQFF
TRBD1	TRBJ1-5	TRBV19	few	15	TGTGCCAGTAAAAACGACAGGGTGAGCAATCAGCCCCAGCATTTT	CASKNDRVSNQPQHF
-	TRBJ2-5	TRBV5-1	-	15	TGCGCCAGCAGCCCCGCGACGGGGGGCAGGGAGACCCAGTACTTC	CASSPATGGRETQYF
-	TRBJ1-2	TRBV6-1	-	12	TGTGCCAGCAGTGAGGCCCGGGATGGCTACACCTTC	CASSEARDGYTF
TRBD1	TRBJ2-7	TRBV18	-	17	TGTGCCAGCTCCCCGCGGCCGTACAGGGGGCGAACCTACGGGCAGTACTTC	CASSPRPYRGRTYGQYF
-	TRBJ1-3	TRBV19	-	16	TGTGCCAGTATGGGATTGAGGGCTTACTCTGGAAACACCATATATTTT	CASMGLRAYSGNTIYF
TRBD1	TRBJ1-6	TRBV25-1	-	14	TGTGCCAGCAGTCAATGGACAGGGACCTCACCCCTCCACTTT	CASSQWTGTSPLHF
-	TRBJ2-7	TRBV10-3	-	13	TGTGCCATCAGTGAAGGGGTTGGCTACGAGCAGTACTTC	CAISEGVGYEQYF
TRBD2	TRBJ2-1	TRBV6-5	-	11	TGTGCCGTCGGGGGGTACAATGAGCAGTTCTTC	CAVGGYNEQFF
-	TRBJ1-2	TRBV6-6	-	12	TGTGCCAGCAGTTACTCCAGGGATGGCTACACCTTC	CASSYSRDGYTF
TRBD1	TRBJ1-5	TRBV7-8	-	14	TGTGCCAGCAGCCCCGGGACAGGGTTTCAGCCCCAGCATTTT	CASSPGTGFQPQHF
TRBD1	TRBJ1-5	TRBV7-8	-	20	TGTGCCAGCAGCTTAGCTTTTATAGGACAGGCACTTAATAGCAATCAGCCCCAGCATTTT	CASSLAFIGQALNSNQPQHF
-	TRBJ2-7	TRBV10-3	-	13	TGTGCCATCAGTGCTAGCACGGATCCCGAGCAGTACTTC	CAISASTDPEQYF
-	TRBJ1-1	TRBV19	-	14	TGTGCCAGTAGTATAGATCGCCAGGGGTACGTAGCTTTCTTT	CASSIDRQGYVAFF
TRBD1	TRBJ2-5	TRBV14	-	17	TGTGCCAGCAGCCAAGATCCAAGCCGAAGGGACAGAGAGACCCAGTACTTC	CASSQDPSRRDRETQYF
TRBD1	TRBJ1-1	TRBV10-3	-	12	TGTGCCTTACCCAAGGGGGCCCCTGAAGCTTTCTTT	CALPKGAPEAFF
TRBD2	TRBJ2-7	TRBV15	-	16	TGTGCCACCAGCAGAGATTTGGCGGGAGGGGTCTACGAGCAGTACTTC	CATSRDLAGGVYEQYF
TRBD1	TRBJ1-5	TRBV5-8	-	20	TGTGCCAGCAGCTTGTACTCCCGGGACAGGGGACTTTATAGCAATCAGCCCCAGCATTTT	CASSLYSRDRGLYSNQPQHF
-	TRBJ1-2	TRBV30	-	11	TGTGCCTGGAGTGTAGTCGGTGGCTACACCTTC	CAWSVVGGYTF
-	TRBJ1-1	TRBV6-1	-	15	TGTGCCAGCAGTGACCTCGTCTCGTGGGGGGCTGAAGCTTTCTTT	CASSDLVSWGAEAFF
TRBD2	TRBJ2-7	TRBV5-1	-	14	TGCGCCAGCAGCTTGGTGGGACTAGCGGCGAATGAGTACTTC	CASSLVGLAANEYF
-	TRBJ1-2	TRBV28	once	13	TGTGCCAGCAACCCGGGGGGGGCCTATGGCTACACCTTC	CASNPGGAYGYTF
-	TRBJ1-3	TRBV18	-	16	TGTGCCAGCTCACCGACAGCCATCTTCTCTGGAAACACCATATATTTT	CASSPTAIFSGNTIYF
TRBD1	TRBJ2-7	TRBV28	-	15	TGTGCCAGCAGAACCCCGGGACAGGGCCCCTACGAGCAGTACTTC	CASRTPGQGPYEQYF
-	TRBJ1-2	TRBV2	-	12	TGTGCCAGCAGGCGGATAGGCGGGGGCTACACCTTC	CASRRIGGGYTF
-	TRBJ2-5	TRBV19	once	14	TGTGCCAGTAGTATAAAGGAGGGTGTAGAGACCCAGTACTTC	CASSIKEGVETQYF
-	TRBJ2-3	TRBV6-5	-	16	TGTGCCAGCAGTTACCGGCAGGGGCTAAGCACAGATACGCAGTATTTT	CASSYRQGLSTDTQYF
-	TRBJ2-1	TRBV29-1	-	11	TGCAGCGTTGCTCGGGACAATGAGCAGTTCTTC	CSVARDNEQFF
TRBD1	TRBJ1-2	TRBV6-5	-	13	TGTGCCAGCAGGAGACAGGGGGATTATGGCTACACCTTC	CASRRQGDYGYTF
-	TRBJ2-1	TRBV2	-	14	TGTGCCAGCAGTGTTAGCCAATTCTCCAATGAGCAGTTCTTC	CASSVSQFSNEQFF
-	TRBJ1-2	TRBV28	few	16	TGTGCCAGCAGTTTACCCCACCTGACATCCTACTATGGCTACACCTTC	CASSLPHLTSYYGYTF
TRBD2	TRBJ2-7	TRBV7-6	-	16	TGTGCCAGCAGCTTAGCCCCGTGGGGAGGGAGTTACGAGCAGTACTTC	CASSLAPWGGSYEQYF
TRBD1	TRBJ1-6	TRBV7-2	-	15	TGTGCCAGCAGCCTAGACAGGGGGCTAACATCACCCCTCCACTTT	CASSLDRGLTSPLHF
TRBD2	TRBJ2-3	TRBV9	-	15	TGTGCCAGCAGCGTAGTTAGCGGGAGCACAGATACGCAGTATTTT	CASSVVSGSTDTQYF
-	TRBJ1-2	TRBV19	-	16	TGTGCCAGTAGTGTAAGCAAGAGTTTCGGGAGCTATGGCTACACCTTC	CASSVSKSFGSYGYTF
TRBD1	TRBJ2-7	TRBV5-1	-	14	TGCGCCAGCAGTCCCGGGACAGGGTCCTACGAGCAGTACTTC	CASSPGTGSYEQYF
-	TRBJ1-2	TRBV19	once	14	TGTGCCAGTAGTATACAACAGGGAGGGTATGGCTACACCTTC	CASSIQQGGYGYTF
TRBD2	TRBJ2-4	TRBV28	-	22	TGTGCCAGCAGTCCCCCGTCGGTTTTTACTAGCGGGGGGGCCCTAGCCAAAAACATTCAGTACTTC	CASSPPSVFTSGGALAKNIQYF
-	TRBJ2-7	TRBV29-1	-	15	TGCAGCGTTGAAGATCTTCCGGGACATGCATACGAGCAGTACTTC	CSVEDLPGHAYEQYF
TRBD1	TRBJ1-5	TRBV19	-	16	TGTGCCAGTAGTCCCCTCCGACAGGGCCTAAATCAGCCCCAGCATTTT	CASSPLRQGLNQPQHF
-	TRBJ1-1	TRBV18	-	13	TGTGCCAGCTCACCATCCCAGAACACTGAAGCTTTCTTT	CASSPSQNTEAFF
TRBD1	TRBJ1-1	TRBV24-1	-	15	TGTGCCACCAGTGAGGGACAGGGGATGAACACTGAAGCTTTCTTT	CATSEGQGMNTEAFF
TRBD2	TRBJ2-2	TRBV24-1	-	15	TGTGCCTCTATAGGGACTAGCGGGAGGAACGGGGAGCTGTTTTTT	CASIGTSGRNGELFF
TRBD2	TRBJ2-3	TRBV4-3	-	18	TGCGCCAGCAGCCAACTGCTGGGGACTAGCGGGAGTGAGTGGGGGCAGTATTTT	CASSQLLGTSGSEWGQYF
TRBD2	TRBJ2-1	TRBV6-6	-	17	TGTGCCAGCAGTCAAAGGACTAGCGGGTTTAGATGGTATGAGCAGTTCTTC	CASSQRTSGFRWYEQFF
-	TRBJ1-5	TRBV24-1	-	16	TGTGCCACCAGTGATCCCCGCGGGGGAGGAAATCAGCCCCAGCATTTT	CATSDPRGGGNQPQHF
-	TRBJ1-4	TRBV5-1	once	16	TGCGCCAGCAGTCAAACAGGGAGCGCGACTAATGAAAAACTGTTTTTT	CASSQTGSATNEKLFF
-	TRBJ1-1	TRBV5-6	-	15	TGTGCCAGCATTAGGCTCTCGAGGCAGAACACTGAAGCTTTCTTT	CASIRLSRQNTEAFF
TRBD1	TRBJ1-2	TRBV7-2	-	18	TGTGCCAGCAGCCTCGGAGGGAACCGACAGGGGGCTACGTATGGCTACACCTTC	CASSLGGNRQGATYGYTF